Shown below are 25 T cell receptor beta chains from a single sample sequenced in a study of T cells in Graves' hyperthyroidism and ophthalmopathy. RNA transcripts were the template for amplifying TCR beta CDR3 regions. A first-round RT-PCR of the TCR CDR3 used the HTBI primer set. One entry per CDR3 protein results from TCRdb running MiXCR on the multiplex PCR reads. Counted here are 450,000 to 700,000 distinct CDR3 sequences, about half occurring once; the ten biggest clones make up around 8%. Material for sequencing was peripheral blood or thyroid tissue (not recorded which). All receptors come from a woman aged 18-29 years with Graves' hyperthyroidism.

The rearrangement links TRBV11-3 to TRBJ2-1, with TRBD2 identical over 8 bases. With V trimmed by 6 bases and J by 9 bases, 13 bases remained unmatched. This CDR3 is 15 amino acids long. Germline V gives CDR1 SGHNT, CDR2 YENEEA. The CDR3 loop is CASRGSGGLAGEQFF. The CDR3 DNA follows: TGTGCCAGCAGAGGCAGCGGGGGTCTTGCGGGTGAGCAGTTCTTC.

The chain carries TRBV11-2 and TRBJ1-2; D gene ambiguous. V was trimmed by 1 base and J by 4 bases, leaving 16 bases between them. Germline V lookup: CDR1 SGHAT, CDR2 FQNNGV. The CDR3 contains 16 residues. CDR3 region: CASSLVLAAETYGYTF. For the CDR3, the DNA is TGTGCCAGCAGCTTAGTTCTAGCGGCAGAGACCTATGGCTACACCTTC.

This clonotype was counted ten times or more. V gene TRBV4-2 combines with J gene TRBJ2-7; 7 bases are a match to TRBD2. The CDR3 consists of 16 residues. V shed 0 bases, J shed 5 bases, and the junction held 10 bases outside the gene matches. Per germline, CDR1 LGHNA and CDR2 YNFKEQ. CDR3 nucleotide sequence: TGTGCCAGCAGCCAAGATCTGGCGGGAGTGGAGGACGAGCAGTACTTC. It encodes CASSQDLAGVEDEQYF.

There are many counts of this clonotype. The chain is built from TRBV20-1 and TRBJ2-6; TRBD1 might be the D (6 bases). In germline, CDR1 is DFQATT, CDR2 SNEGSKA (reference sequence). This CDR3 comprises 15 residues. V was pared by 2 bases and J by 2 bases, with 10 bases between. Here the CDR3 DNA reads TGCAGTGCTAGAAGTCGGGACACTGGGGCCAACGTCCTGACTTTC. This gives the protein CSARSRDTGANVLTF.

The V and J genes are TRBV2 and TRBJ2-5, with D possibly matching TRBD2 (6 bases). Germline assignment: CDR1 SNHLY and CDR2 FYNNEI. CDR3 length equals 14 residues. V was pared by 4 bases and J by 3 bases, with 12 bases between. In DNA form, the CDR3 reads TGTGCCAGCAGTGTAGCGGAGAACGAAGAGACCCAGTACTTC. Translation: CASSVAENEETQYF. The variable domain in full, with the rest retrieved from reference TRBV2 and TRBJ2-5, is EPEVTQTPSHQVTQMGQEVILRCVPISNHLYFYWYRQILGQKVEFLVSFYNNEISEKSEIFDDQFSVERPDGSNFTLKIRSTKLEDSAMYFCASSVAENEETQYFGPGTRLLVL.

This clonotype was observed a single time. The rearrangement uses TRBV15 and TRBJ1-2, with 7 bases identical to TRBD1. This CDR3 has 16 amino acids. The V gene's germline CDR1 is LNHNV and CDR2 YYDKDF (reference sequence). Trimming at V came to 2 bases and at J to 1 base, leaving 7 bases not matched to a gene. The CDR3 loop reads CATSRPRQGFNYGYTF. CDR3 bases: TGTGCCACCAGCAGACCTCGACAGGGCTTTAACTATGGCTACACCTTC.

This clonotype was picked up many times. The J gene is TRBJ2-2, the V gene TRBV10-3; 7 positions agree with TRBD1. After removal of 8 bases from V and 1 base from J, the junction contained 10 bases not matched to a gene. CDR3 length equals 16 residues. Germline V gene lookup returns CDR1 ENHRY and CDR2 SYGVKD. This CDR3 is CAIQRADRENTGELFF. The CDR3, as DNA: TGTGCCATCCAACGAGCTGACAGGGAGAACACCGGGGAGCTGTTTTTT.

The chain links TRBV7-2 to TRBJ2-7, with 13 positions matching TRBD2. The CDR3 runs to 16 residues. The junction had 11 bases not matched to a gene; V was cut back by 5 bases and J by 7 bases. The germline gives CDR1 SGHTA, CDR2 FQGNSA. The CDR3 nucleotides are TGTGCCAGCAGCCCCAGGACTAGCGGGGGCGCGTTGGAGCAGTACTTC. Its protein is CASSPRTSGGALEQYF.

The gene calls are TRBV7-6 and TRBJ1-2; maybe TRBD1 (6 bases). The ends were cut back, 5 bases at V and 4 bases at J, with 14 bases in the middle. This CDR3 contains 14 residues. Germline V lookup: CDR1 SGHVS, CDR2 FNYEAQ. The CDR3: CASSRGDTIYGYTF. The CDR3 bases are TGTGCCAGCAGCAGGGGGGACACCATCTATGGCTACACCTTC.

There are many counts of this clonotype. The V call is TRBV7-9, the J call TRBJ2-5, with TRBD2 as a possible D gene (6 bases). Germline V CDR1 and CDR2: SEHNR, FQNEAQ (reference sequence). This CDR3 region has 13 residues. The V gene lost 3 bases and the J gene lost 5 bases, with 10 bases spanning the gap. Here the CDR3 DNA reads TGTGCCAGCAGCTTCGGGGGAGCGGAGACCCAGTACTTC. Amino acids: CASSFGGAETQYF.

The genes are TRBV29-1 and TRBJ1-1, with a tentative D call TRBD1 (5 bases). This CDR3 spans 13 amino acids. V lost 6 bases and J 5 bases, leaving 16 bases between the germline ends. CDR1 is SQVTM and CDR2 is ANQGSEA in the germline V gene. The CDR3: CSVAGLGATEAFF. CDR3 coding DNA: TGCAGCGTCGCCGGACTAGGGGCAACTGAAGCTTTCTTT.

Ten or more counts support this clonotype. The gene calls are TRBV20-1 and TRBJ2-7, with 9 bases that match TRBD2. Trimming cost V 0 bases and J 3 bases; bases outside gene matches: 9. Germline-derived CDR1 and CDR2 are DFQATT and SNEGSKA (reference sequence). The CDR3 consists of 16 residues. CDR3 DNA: TGCAGTGCTAGAGATCTCGTCGAGACTAGCGGCTACGAGCAGTACTTC. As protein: CSARDLVETSGYEQYF.

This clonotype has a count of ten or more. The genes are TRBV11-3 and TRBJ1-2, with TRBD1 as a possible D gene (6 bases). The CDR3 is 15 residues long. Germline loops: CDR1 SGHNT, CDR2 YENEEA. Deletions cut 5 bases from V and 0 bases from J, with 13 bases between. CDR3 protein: CASSPTGRANYGYTF. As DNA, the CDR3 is TGTGCCAGCAGCCCGACAGGCCGAGCTAACTATGGCTACACCTTC.

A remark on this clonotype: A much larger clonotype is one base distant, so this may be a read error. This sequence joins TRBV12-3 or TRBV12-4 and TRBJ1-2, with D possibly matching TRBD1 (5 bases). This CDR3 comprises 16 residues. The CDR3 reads CASSSRGGPRIYGCTF. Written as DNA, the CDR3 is TGTGCCAGCAGTTCCCGGGGCGGACCCAGGATCTATGGCTGCACCTTC.

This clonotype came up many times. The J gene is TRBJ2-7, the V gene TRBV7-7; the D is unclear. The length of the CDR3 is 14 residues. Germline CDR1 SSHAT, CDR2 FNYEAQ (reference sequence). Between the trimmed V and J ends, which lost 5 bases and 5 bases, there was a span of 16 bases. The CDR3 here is CASSQGSSSHEQYF. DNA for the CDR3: TGTGCCAGCAGCCAAGGATCTAGTTCCCACGAGCAGTACTTC.

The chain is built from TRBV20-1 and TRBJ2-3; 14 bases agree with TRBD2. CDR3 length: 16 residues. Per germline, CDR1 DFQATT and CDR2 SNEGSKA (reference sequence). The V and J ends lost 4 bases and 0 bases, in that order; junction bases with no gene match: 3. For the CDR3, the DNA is TGCAGTGCTACCGGGACTAGCGGGGGTAGCACAGATACGCAGTATTTT. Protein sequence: CSATGTSGGSTDTQYF.

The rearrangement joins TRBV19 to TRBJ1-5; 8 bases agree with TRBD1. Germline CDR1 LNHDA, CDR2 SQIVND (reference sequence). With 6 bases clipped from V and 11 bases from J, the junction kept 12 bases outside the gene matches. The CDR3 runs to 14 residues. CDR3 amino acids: CASRETGVWQTQHF. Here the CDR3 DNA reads TGTGCCAGTAGAGAGACAGGGGTGTGGCAGACCCAGCATTTT.

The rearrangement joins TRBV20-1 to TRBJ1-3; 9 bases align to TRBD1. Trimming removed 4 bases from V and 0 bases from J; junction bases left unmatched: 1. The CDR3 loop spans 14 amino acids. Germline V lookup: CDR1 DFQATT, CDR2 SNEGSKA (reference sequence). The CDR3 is CSATQGASGNTIYF. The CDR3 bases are TGCAGTGCTACACAGGGGGCCTCTGGAAACACCATATATTTT.

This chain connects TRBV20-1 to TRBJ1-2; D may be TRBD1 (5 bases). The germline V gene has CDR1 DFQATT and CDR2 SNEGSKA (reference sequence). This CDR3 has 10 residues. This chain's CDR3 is CSGARAQYTF. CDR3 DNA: TGCAGCGGGGCCAGGGCACAGTACACCTTC.

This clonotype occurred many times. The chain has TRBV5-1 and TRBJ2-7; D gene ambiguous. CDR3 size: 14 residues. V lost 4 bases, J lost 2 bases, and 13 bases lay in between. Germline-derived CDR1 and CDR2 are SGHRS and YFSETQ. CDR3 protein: CASSLRVGTYEQYF. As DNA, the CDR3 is TGCGCCAGCAGCCTAAGAGTTGGAACCTACGAGCAGTACTTC.

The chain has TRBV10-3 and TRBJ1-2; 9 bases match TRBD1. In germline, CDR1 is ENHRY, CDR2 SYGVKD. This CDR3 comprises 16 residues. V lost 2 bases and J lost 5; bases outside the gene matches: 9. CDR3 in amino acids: CAISELVVTGGYGYTF. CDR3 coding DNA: TGTGCCATCAGTGAGCTCGTTGTGACAGGGGGGTATGGCTACACCTTC.

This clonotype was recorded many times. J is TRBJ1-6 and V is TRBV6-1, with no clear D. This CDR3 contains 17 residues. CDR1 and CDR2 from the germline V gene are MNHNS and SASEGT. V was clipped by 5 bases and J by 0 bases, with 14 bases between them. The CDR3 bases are TGTGCCAGCAGTACCCGGATGGGAAGCTCCTATAATTCACCCCTCCACTTT. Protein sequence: CASSTRMGSSYNSPLHF.

The CDR3 loop is CSIKQGEQYF. As DNA, the CDR3 is TGCAGCATCAAACAGGGAGAGCAGTACTTC. The chain carries TRBV29-1 and TRBJ2-7; a possible D gene is TRBD1 (6 bases). Germline V gene data show CDR1 as SQVTM and CDR2 as ANQGSEA. V shed 8 bases and J shed 7 bases, with 12 bases lying between them. CDR3 length: 10 amino acids.

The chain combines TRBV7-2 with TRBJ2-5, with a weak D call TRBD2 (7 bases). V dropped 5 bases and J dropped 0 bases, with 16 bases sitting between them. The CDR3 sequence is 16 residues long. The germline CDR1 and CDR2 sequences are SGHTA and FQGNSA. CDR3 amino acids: CASSGGGVGDQETQYF. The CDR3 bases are TGTGCCAGCAGCGGAGGGGGGGTTGGTGACCAAGAGACCCAGTACTTC.

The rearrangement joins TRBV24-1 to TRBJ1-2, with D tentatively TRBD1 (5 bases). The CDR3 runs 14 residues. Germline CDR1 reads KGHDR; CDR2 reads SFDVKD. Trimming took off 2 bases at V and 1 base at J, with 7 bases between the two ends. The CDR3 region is CATSDSQGNYGYTF. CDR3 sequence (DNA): TGTGCCACCAGTGATTCGCAGGGTAACTATGGCTACACCTTC.